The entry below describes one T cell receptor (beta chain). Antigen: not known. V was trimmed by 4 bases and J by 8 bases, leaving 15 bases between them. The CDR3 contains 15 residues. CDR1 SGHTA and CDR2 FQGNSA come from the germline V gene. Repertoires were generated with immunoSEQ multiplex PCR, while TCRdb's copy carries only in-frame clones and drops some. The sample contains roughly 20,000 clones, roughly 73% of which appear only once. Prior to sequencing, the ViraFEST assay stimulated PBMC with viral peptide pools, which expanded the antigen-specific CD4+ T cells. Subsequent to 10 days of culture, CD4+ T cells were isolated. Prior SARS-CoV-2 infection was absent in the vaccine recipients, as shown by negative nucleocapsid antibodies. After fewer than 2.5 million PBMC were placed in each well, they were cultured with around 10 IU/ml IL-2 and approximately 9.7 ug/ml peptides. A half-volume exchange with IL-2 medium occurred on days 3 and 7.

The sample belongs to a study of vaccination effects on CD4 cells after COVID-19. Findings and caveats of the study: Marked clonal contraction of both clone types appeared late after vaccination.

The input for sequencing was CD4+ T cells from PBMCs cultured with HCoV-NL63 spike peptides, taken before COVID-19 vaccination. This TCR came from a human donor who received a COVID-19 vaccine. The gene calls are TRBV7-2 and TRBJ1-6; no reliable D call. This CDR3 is CASSSDGGSHSPLHF. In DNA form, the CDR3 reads TGTGCCAGCAGCTCAGATGGCGGGTCGCATTCACCCCTCCACTTT.